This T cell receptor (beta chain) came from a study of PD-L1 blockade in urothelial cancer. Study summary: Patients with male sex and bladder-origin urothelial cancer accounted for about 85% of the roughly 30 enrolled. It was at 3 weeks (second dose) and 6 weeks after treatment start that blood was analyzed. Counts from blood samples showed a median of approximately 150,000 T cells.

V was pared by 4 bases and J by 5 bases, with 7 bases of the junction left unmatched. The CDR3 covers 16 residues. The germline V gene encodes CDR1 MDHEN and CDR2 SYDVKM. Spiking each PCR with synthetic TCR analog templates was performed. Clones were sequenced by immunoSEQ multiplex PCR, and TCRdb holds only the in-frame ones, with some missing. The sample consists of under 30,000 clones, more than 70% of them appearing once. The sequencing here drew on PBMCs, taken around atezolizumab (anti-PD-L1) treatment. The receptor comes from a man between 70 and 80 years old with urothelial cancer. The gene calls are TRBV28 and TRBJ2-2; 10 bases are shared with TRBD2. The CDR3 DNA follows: TGTGCCAGCAGTTCCCCCGTAGCGGGAGGTACCGGGGAGCTGTTTTTT. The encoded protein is CASSSPVAGGTGELFF.